This T cell receptor (beta chain) was obtained from a study of blood T cell repertoires in COVID-19. Germline V gene sequence: CDR1 SNHLY, CDR2 FYNNEI. J was trimmed by 3 bases and V by 4 bases; bases with no gene match: 13. The CDR3 has 18 residues. Clinical histories supplied by participants themselves formed the basis of cohort assignment. Some clones are missing from TCRdb's copy, which holds only in-frame ones; the method was immunoSEQ multiplex PCR. The profile shows 180,000 or so clones, more than 80% of them singletons. The receptor comes from a man aged 40-50 years who had recovered from COVID-19. This sequence joins TRBV2 and TRBJ2-5; 11 bases match TRBD2. The material sequenced was PBMCs or T cells enriched from blood (not recorded which). The CDR3 region is CASSGTWSLAGGKETQYF. The CDR3 DNA is TGTGCCAGCAGTGGGACATGGTCGCTAGCGGGAGGAAAAGAGACCCAGTACTTC.